This TCR beta chain stems from a study of cytomegalovirus exposure and HLA in healthy donors. Per germline, CDR1 LNHDA and CDR2 SQIVND (reference sequence). Trimming cost V 3 bases and J 0 bases; bases outside gene matches: 4. This CDR3 contains 15 residues. This clone was seen only once. The PCR had 60 Vbeta and 13 Jbeta primers. TCRdb's table, derived via immunoSEQ multiplex PCR, lists solely in-frame clones and lacks some. Of 170,000 or so clones in the sample, 75% to 85% are singletons; the top ten hold 0.65%. The chain carries TRBV19 and TRBJ1-1; 7 bases agree with TRBD1. Sequenced material: PBMCs. This TCR was sampled from a boy aged 5 to 17 in good health and CMV-seronegative. CDR3 coding DNA: TGTGCCAGTAGTATGAAGGGGACAGTGAACACTGAAGCTTTCTTT. Protein product: CASSMKGTVNTEAFF.